Here is one T cell receptor (beta chain) with its context. This record comes from a study of CD8 T cells in ankylosing spondylitis. The CDR3 covers 15 residues. Germline V lookup: CDR1 MNHNS, CDR2 SASEGT. The V gene end was trimmed by 6 bases and the J gene end by 5 bases; junction bases not matched to a gene: 7. Libraries for TCR beta were made by quantitative 5'-RACE with molecular barcodes. TCRdb re-derived calls from the 5' RACE reads in MiXCR, one entry per CDR3 protein. Of under 200,000 distinct CDR3 sequences listed, around a tenth are singletons. The TCR was taken from a female donor with ankylosing spondylitis or in good health (not recorded which). Sequencing was performed on blood, either unsorted or a sorted T cell fraction (not recorded which). The V call is TRBV6-1, the J call TRBJ2-2, with 9 bases that match TRBD2. The CDR3 DNA reads TGTGCCAGCAGCCCGGGACTAGCATATACCGGGGAGCTGTTTTTT. This encodes CASSPGLAYTGELFF.